The 7 T cell receptor beta chains reported below all come from one sample, sequenced in a study of shared clonotypes between healthy human individuals. The method was immunoSEQ multiplex PCR; TCRdb's version includes in-frame clones alone and lacks a portion of them. The table shows some 470,000 clones, with over 65% occurring only once. The sample comprised PBMCs. These receptors all come from a woman aged 40 to 50 in good health. Some clones in this sample may be carry-over from other donors' samples.

The CDR3 DNA is TGCGCCAGCAGCCAAGAGTTCGCCTTTCAGGGCTACGAGCAGTACTTC. Translation gives CASSQEFAFQGYEQYF. The chain joins TRBV4-3 to TRBJ2-7; possible D gene TRBD1, 5 bases. The CDR3 spans 16 residues. The V end lost 0 bases, the J end lost 3 bases, and 15 bases lay between the germline ends. Germline CDR1 reads LGHNA; CDR2 reads YSLEER.

The chain is built from TRBV15 and TRBJ2-6; D is uncertain. Looked up from germline, CDR1 is LNHNV and CDR2 is YYDKDF (reference sequence). This CDR3 is 14 amino acids long. Deletions cut 7 bases from V and 4 bases from J, with 11 bases between. CDR3 coding DNA: TGTGCCACCAACAAAGACACCGGGGCCAACGTCCTGACTTTC. It translates to CATNKDTGANVLTF.

The chain combines TRBV11-3 with TRBJ2-5, with a weak D call TRBD2 (6 bases). The germline V and J ends were trimmed by 5 bases and 5 bases, with 18 bases remaining between them. The length of the CDR3 is 15 residues. The germline CDR1 and CDR2 sequences are SGHNT and YENEEA. The CDR3 protein is CASSIRGLAEETQYF. CDR3 coding DNA: TGTGCCAGCAGCATAAGGGGACTCGCAGAGGAGACCCAGTACTTC. The whole variable domain, filled in from reference TRBV11-3 and TRBJ2-5, reads EAGVVQSPRYKIIEKKQPVAFWCNPISGHNTLYWYLQNLGQGPELLIRYENEEAVDDSQLPKDRFSAERLKGVDSTLKIQPAELGDSAVYLCASSIRGLAEETQYFGPGTRLLVL.

This rearrangement joins TRBV5-1 to TRBJ2-5; D unresolved. From germline, CDR1 is SGHRS and CDR2 YFSETQ. The CDR3 length is 13 residues. V was pared by 4 bases and J by 1 base, with 8 bases between. The CDR3 sequence: CASSPNSQETQYF. The DNA of the CDR3 is TGCGCCAGCAGCCCCAACTCCCAAGAGACCCAGTACTTC.

The chain links TRBV5-1 to TRBJ2-1; D call uncertain. V was cut by 0 bases and J by 4 bases, with 8 bases left in between. This CDR3 region has 14 residues. Germline V gene data show CDR1 as SGHRS and CDR2 as YFSETQ. The CDR3, as DNA: TGCGCCAGCAGCTTGGCCTTGGGGTACAATGAGCAGTTCTTC. It codes for CASSLALGYNEQFF.

The V gene is TRBV9, the J gene TRBJ1-2; D unresolved. Between the trimmed V and J ends, which lost 3 bases and 2 bases, there was a span of 5 bases. CDR3 length: 12 amino acids. CDR1 SGDLS and CDR2 YYNGEE come from the germline V gene. The DNA for the CDR3 is TGTGCCAGCAGCGCAGTGAACTATGGCTACACCTTC. It yields the protein CASSAVNYGYTF.

This chain links TRBV7-9 with TRBJ2-7; D not certain. CDR1 and CDR2 from the germline V gene are SEHNR and FQNEAQ (reference sequence). This CDR3 has 11 amino acids. Deletions cut 5 bases from V and 4 bases from J, with 6 bases between. The CDR3 spells CASSRAYEQYF. The CDR3 DNA follows: TGTGCCAGCAGCAGAGCTTACGAGCAGTACTTC. Drawing the rest from reference TRBV7-9 and TRBJ2-7, the complete variable domain is DTGVSQNPRHKITKRGQNVTFRCDPISEHNRLYWYRQTLGQGPEFLTYFQNEAQLEKSRLLSDRFSAERPKGSFSTLEIQRTEQGDSAMYLCASSRAYEQYFGPGTRLTVT.